The clone carrying this T cell receptor (beta chain) counts as medium-sized (0.01 to 0.1%). The PCR ran on 60 Vbeta and 13 Jbeta primers. The method was immunoSEQ multiplex PCR; TCRdb's version includes in-frame clones alone and lacks a portion of them. The table records about 140,000 clones, 70% to 85% of them present only once. The record originates from a study of cytomegalovirus exposure and HLA in healthy donors. The V and J ends lost 8 bases and 8 bases, in that order; junction bases with no gene match: 5. The CDR3 sequence is 12 residues long. Germline assignment: CDR1 MNHEY and CDR2 SVGAGI. Sequencing was carried out using PBMCs. The chain is built from TRBV6-5 and TRBJ1-1, with 10 positions matching TRBD1. The clonotype originates from a male donor in good health and CMV-seronegative. CDR3 protein: CASGLGQGEAFF. As DNA, the CDR3 is TGTGCCAGCGGCCTGGGACAGGGGGAAGCTTTCTTT.